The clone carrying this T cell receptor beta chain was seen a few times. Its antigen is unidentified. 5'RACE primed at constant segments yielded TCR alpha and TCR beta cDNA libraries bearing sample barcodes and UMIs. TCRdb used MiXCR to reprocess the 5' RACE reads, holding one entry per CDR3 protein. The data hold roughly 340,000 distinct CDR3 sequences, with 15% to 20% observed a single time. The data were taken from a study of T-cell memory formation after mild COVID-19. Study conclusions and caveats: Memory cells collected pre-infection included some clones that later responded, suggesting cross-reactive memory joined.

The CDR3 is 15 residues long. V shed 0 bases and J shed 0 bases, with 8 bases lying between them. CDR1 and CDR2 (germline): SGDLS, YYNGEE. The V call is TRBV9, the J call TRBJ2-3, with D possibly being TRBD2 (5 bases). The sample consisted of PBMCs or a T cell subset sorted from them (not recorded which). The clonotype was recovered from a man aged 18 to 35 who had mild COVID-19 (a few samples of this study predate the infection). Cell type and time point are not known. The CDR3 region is CASSVGGWSTDTQYF. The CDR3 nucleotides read TGTGCCAGCAGCGTAGGAGGGTGGAGCACAGATACGCAGTATTTT.